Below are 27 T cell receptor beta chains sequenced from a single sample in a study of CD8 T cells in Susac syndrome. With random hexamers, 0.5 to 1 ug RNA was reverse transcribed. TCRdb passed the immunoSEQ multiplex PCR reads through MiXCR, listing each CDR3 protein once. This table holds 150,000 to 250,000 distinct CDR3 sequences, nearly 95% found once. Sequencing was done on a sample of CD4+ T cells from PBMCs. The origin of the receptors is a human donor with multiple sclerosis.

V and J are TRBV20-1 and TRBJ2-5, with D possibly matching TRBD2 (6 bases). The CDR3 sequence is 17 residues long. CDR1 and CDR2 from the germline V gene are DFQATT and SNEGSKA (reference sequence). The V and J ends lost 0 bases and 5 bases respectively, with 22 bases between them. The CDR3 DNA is TGCAGTGCTAGAGATCTGAATACGGGAGCATTGTTTGAGACCCAGTACTTC. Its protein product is CSARDLNTGALFETQYF.

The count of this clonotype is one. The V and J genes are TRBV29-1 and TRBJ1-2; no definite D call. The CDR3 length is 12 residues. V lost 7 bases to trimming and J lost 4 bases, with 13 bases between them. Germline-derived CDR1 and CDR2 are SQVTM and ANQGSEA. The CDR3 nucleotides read TGCAGCGCCTGGGCGATTTCCTATGGCTACACCTTC. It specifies CSAWAISYGYTF.

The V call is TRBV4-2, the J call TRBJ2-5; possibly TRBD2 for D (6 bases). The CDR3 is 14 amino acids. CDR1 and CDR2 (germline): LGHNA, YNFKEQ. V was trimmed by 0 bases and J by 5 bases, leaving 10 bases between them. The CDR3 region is CASSQDVLAETQYF. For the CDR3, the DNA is TGTGCCAGCAGCCAAGATGTCCTAGCGGAGACCCAGTACTTC.

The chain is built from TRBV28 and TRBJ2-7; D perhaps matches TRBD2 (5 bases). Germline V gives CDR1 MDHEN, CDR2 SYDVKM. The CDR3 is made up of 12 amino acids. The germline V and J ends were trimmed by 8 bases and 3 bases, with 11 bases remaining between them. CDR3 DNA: TGTGCCAGCGGGCTACGGGGCTACGAGCAGTACTTC. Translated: CASGLRGYEQYF.

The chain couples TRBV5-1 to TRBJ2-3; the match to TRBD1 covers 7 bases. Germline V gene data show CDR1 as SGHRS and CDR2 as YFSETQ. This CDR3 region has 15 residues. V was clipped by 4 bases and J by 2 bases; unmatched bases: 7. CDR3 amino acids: CASSRGQSDTDTQYF. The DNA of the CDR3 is TGCGCCAGCAGCCGGGGACAGTCGGACACAGATACGCAGTATTTT.

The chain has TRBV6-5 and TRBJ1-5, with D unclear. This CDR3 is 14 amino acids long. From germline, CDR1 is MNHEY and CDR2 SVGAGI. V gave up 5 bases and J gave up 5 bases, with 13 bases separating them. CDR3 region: CASSPQRKDQPQHF. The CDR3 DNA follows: TGTGCCAGCAGTCCCCAAAGAAAGGATCAGCCCCAGCATTTT.

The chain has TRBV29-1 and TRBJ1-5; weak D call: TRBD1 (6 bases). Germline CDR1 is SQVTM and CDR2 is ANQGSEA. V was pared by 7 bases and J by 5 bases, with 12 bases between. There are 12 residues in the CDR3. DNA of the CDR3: TGCAGCGCCTCGGACAGCGATCAGCCCCAGCATTTT. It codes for CSASDSDQPQHF.

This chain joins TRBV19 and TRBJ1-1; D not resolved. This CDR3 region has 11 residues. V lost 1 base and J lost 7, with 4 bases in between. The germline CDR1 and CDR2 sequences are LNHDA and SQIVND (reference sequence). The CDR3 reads CASSIVGEAFF. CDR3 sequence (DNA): TGTGCCAGTAGTATAGTCGGTGAAGCTTTCTTT.

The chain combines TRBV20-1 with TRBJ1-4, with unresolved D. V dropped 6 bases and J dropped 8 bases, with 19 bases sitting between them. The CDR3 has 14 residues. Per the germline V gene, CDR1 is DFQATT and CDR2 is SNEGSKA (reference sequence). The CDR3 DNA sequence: TGCAGTGCCCTTCGGACGGTTGGTACGGAAAAACTGTTTTTT. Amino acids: CSALRTVGTEKLFF.

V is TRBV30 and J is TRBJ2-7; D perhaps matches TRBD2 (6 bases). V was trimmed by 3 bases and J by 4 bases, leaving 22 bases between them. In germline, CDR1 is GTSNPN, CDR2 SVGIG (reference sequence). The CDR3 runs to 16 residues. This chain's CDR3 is CAWSLGGTGDGYEQYF. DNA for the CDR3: TGTGCCTGGAGCCTTGGAGGGACCGGGGACGGATACGAGCAGTACTTC.

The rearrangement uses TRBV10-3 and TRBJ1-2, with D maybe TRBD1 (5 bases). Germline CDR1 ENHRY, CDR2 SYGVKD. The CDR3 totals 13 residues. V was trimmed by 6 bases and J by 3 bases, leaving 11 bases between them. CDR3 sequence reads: CAISLQAYYGYTF. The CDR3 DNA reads TGTGCCATCAGCCTACAGGCCTACTATGGCTACACCTTC.

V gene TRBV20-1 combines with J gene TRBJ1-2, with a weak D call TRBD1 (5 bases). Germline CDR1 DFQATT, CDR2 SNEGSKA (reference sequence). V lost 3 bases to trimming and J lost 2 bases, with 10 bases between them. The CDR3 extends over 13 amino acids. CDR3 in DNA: TGCAGTGCTAGCCAGGGTACAAACTATGGCTACACCTTC. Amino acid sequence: CSASQGTNYGYTF.

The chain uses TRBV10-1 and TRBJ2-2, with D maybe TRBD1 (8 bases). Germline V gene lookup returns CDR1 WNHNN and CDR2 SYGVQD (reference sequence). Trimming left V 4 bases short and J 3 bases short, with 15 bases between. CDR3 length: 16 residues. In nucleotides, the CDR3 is TGCGCCAGCAGTGTCCGACAGGGGAGGGACACCGGGGAGCTGTTTTTT. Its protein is CASSVRQGRDTGELFF.

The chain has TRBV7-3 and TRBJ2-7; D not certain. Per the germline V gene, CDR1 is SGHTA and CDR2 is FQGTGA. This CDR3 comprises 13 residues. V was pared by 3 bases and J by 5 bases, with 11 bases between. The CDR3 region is CASSFGPRDEQYF. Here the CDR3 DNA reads TGTGCCAGCAGCTTCGGGCCCCGGGACGAGCAGTACTTC.

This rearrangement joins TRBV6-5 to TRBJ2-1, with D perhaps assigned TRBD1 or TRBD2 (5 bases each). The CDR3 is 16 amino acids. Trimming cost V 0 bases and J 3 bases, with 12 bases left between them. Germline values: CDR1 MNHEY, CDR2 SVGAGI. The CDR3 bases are TGTGCCAGCAGTTACTCATACGGGACGGGCTACAATGAGCAGTTCTTC. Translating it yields CASSYSYGTGYNEQFF.

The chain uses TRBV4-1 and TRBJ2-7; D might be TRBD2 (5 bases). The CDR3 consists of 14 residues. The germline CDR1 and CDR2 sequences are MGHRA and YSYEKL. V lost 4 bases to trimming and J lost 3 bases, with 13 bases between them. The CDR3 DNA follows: TGCGCCAGCAGCCGTGGACTTTCGATCTACGAGCAGTACTTC. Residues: CASSRGLSIYEQYF.

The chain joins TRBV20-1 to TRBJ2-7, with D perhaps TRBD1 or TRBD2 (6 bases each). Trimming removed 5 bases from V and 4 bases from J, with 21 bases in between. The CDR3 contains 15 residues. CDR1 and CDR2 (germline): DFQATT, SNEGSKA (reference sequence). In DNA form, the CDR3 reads TGCAGTGCTCCGAATCGAGGGGGGTCTGGATACGAGCAGTACTTC. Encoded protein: CSAPNRGGSGYEQYF.

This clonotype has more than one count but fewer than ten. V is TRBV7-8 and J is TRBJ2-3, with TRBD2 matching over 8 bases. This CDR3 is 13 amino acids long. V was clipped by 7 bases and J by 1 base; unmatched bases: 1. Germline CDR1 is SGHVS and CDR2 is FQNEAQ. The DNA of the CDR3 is TGTGCCAGCACGGGAGGGGGCACAGATACGCAGTATTTT. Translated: CASTGGGTDTQYF.

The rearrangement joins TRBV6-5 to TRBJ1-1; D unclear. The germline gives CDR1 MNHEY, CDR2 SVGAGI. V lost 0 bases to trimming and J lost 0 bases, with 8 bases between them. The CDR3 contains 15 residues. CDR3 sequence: CASSYSSPVNTEAFF. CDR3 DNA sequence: TGTGCCAGCAGTTACTCTTCGCCGGTGAACACTGAAGCTTTCTTT.

Here the CDR3 reads CASGPQGFDNSPLHF. DNA for the CDR3: TGTGCCAGCGGACCACAGGGCTTTGATAATTCACCCCTCCACTTT. The chain couples TRBV6-5 to TRBJ1-6, with a tentative D call TRBD1 (6 bases). The CDR3 length is 15 residues. Trimming removed 8 bases at V and 5 bases at J, with 16 bases between. The germline V gene encodes CDR1 MNHEY and CDR2 SVGAGI.

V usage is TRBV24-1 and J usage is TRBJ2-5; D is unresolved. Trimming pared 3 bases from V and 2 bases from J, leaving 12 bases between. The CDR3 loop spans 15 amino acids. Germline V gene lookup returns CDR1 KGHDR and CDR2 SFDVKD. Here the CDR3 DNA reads TGTGCCACCAGTGATACCACCGGGCCTCAAGAGACCCAGTACTTC. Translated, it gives CATSDTTGPQETQYF.

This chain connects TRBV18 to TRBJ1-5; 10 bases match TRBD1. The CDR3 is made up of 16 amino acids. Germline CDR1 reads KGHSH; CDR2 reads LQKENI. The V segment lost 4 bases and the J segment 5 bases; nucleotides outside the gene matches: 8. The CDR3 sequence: CASSHGTGVLDQPQHF. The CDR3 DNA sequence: TGTGCCAGCTCACACGGGACAGGGGTCCTCGATCAGCCCCAGCATTTT.

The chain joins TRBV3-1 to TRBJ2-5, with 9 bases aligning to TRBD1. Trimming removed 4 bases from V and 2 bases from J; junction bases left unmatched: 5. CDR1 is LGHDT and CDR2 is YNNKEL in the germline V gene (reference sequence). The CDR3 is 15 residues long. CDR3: CASSPGDRAQETQYF. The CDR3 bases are TGTGCCAGCAGCCCAGGGGACAGGGCACAAGAGACCCAGTACTTC.

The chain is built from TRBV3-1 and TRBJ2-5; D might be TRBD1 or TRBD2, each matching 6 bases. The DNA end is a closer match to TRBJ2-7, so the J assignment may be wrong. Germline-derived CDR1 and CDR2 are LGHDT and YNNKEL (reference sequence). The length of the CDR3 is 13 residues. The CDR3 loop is CASSPMGGDEQYF. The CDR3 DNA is TGTGCCAGCAGCCCGATGGGGGGCGACGAGCAGTACTTC.

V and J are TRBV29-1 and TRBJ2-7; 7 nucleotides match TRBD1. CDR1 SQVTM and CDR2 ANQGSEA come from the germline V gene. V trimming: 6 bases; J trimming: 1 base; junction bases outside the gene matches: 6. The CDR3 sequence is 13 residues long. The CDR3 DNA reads TGCAGCGTAGGGGGACAGCATTCCTACGAGCAGTACTTC. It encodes CSVGGQHSYEQYF.

The CDR3 here is CSAQPQGGTEAFF. The CDR3 DNA follows: TGCAGCGCGCAGCCCCAGGGTGGGACTGAAGCTTTCTTT. This rearrangement joins TRBV29-1 to TRBJ1-1; tentative D call: TRBD1 (5 bases). The CDR3 totals 13 residues. The germline V gene encodes CDR1 SQVTM and CDR2 ANQGSEA. V was shortened by 7 bases and J by 5 bases, with 17 bases between the two germline ends.

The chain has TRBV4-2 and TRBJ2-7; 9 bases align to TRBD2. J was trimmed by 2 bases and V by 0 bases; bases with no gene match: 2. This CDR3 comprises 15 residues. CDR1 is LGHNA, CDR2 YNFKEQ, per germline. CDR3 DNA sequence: TGTGCCAGCAGCCAAGAACGGACTAGCGCCTACGAGCAGTACTTC. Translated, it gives CASSQERTSAYEQYF.